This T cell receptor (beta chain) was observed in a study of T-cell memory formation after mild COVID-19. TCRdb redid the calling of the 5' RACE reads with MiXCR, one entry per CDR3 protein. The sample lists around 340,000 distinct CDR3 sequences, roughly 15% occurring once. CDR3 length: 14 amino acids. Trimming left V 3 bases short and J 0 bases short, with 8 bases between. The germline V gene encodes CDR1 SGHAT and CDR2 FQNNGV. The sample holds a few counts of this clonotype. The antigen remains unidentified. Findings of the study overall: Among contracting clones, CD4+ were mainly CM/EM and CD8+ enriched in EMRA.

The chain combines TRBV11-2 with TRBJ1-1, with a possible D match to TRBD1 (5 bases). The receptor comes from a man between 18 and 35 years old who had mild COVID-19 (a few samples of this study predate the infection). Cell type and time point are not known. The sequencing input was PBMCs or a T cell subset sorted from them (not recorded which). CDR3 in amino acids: CASSFNRLNTEAFF. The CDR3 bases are TGTGCCAGCAGCTTTAACAGGCTGAACACTGAAGCTTTCTTT.